This TCR beta chain stems from a study of blood T cell repertoires in COVID-19. The CDR3 contains 16 residues. V lost 1 base and J lost 8; bases outside the gene matches: 11. CDR1 LGHDT and CDR2 YNNKEL come from the germline V gene (reference sequence). Only in-frame clones appear in the TCRdb table, and some are missing; sequencing was by immunoSEQ multiplex PCR. This table holds a few hundred thousand clones, 70% to 90% found once. Participant-reported clinical history was the basis for cohort assignment. The sample consisted of PBMCs or T cells enriched from blood (not recorded which). The TCR originated in a woman aged 40 to 55 with acute COVID-19. V and J are TRBV3-1 (or the pseudogene TRBV3-2) and TRBJ2-1; 7 bases are shared with TRBD2. This chain's CDR3 is CASSQVLRGGRDEQFF. The CDR3 DNA reads as TGTGCCAGCAGCCAAGTTCTCCGCGGGGGTCGGGATGAGCAGTTCTTC.